This TCR beta chain was profiled in a study of blood T cell repertoires in COVID-19. Study background: Researchers got acute and convalescent COVID-19 samples from the United States, Italy and Spain. T cells, B-cell-depleted T cells, or PBMCs provided the cDNA or gDNA that served as material.

The CDR3 length is 15 residues. V shed 5 bases and J 3 bases; nucleotides not matched to a gene: 5. The germline gives CDR1 SGHTA, CDR2 FQGNSA. Authors' methods: Reference gene primer amplification yielded estimated nucleated cell counts. Some clones are missing from TCRdb's copy, which holds only in-frame ones; the method was immunoSEQ multiplex PCR. The V and J calls and clone size were taken over from that table, and D and trimming were inferred from the DNA. The data contain 70,000 to 75,000 clones, 70% to 80% of them singletons. The TCR sequence derives from a man in his 60s with active or convalescent COVID-19. This chain connects TRBV7-2 to TRBJ2-1, with 9 nucleotides matching TRBD1. Sequenced input: peripheral blood. CDR3 region: CASSQTGGGYNEQFF. CDR3 in DNA: TGTGCCAGCAGCCAGACAGGGGGAGGCTACAATGAGCAGTTCTTC.